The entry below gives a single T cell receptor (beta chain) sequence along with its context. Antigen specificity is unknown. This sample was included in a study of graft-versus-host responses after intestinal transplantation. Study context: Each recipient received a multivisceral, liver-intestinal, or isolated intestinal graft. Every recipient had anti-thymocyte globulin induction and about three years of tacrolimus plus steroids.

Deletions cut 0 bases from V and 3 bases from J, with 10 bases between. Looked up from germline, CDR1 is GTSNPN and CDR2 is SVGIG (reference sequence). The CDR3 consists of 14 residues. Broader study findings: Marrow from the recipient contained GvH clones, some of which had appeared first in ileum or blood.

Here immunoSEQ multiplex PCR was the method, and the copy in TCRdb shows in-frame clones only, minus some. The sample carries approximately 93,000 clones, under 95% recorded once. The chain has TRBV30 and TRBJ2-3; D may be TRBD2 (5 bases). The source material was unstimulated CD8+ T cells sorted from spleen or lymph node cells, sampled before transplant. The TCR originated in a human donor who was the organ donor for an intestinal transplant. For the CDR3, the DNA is TGTGCCTGGAGTGTACTCGCGGGTACAGATACGCAGTATTTT. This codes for CAWSVLAGTDTQYF. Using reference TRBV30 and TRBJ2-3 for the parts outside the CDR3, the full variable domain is SQTIHQWPATLVQPVGSPLSLECTVEGTSNPNLYWYRQAAGRGLQLLFYSVGIGQISSEVPQNLSASRPQDRQFILSSKKLLLSDSGFYLCAWSVLAGTDTQYFGPGTRLTVL.